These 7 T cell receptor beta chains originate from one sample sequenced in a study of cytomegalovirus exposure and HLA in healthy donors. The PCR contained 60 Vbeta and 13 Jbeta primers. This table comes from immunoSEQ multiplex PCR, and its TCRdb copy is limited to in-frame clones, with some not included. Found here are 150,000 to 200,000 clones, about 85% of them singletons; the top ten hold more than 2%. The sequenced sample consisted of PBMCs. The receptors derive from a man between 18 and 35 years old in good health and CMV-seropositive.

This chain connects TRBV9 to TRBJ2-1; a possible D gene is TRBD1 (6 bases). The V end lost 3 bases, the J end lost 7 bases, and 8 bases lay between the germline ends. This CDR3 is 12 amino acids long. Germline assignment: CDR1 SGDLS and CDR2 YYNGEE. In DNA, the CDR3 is TGTGCCAGCAGCGCGCAGGGGAATGAGCAGTTCTTC. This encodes CASSAQGNEQFF.

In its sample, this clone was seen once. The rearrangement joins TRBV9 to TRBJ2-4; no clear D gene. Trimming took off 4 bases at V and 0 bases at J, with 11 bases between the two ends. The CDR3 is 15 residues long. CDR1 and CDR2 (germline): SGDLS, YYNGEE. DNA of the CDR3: TGTGCCAGCAGCCCGAGTTCGCTAGCCAAAAACATTCAGTACTTC. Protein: CASSPSSLAKNIQYF.

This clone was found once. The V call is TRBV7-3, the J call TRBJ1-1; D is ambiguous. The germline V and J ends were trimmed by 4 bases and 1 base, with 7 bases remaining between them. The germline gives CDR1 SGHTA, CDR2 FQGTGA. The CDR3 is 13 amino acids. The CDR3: CASSSRANTEAFF. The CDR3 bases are TGTGCCAGCAGCTCCCGAGCGAACACTGAAGCTTTCTTT.

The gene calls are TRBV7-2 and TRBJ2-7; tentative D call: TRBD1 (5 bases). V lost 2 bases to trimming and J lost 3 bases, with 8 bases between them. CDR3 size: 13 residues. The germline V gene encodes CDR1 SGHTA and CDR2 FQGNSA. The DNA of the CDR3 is TGTGCCAGCAGCTTAAGGGGAAGCTACGAGCAGTACTTC. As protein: CASSLRGSYEQYF.

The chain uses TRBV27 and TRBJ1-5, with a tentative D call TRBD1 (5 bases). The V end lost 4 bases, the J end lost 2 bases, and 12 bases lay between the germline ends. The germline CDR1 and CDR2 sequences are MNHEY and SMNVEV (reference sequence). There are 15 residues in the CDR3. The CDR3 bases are TGTGCCAGCAGTTCTACAGGTAGAGGCAATCAGCCCCAGCATTTT. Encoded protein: CASSSTGRGNQPQHF.

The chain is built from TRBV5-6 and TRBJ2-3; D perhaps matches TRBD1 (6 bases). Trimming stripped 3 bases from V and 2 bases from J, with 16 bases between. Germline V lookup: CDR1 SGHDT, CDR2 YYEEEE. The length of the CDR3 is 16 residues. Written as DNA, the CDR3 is TGTGCCAGCAGCTCTACAGGGCTAGCCTACACAGATACGCAGTATTTT. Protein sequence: CASSSTGLAYTDTQYF.

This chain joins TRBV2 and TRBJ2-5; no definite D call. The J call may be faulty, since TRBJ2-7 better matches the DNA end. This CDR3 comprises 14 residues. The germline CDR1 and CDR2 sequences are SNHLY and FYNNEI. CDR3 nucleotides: TGTGCCAGCAGGATGACACTGAGCTCCTACGAGCAGTACTTC. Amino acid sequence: CASRMTLSSYEQYF.